This TCR beta chain comes out of a study of resident and recirculating memory T cells in vitiligo (dated by TCRdb to between 2018 and 2020). With regard to the full study: For TCR beta sequencing, each of a few stable vitiligo patients provided PBMCs and epidermis from shave biopsies taken at two lesional sites and two nonlesional sites. Samples were homogenized without cell sorting just before genomic DNA extraction with the Qiagen DNeasy Blood & Tissue Kit. The goal of the human TCR beta sequencing was to check whether lesional vitiligo skin contained specific clones that differed from the clones found in nonlesional skin and blood. The paper's findings and limits, for the study overall: TCR sequences were not found to be conserved across biopsy sites or patients, suggesting that different lesions are infiltrated by different T cell clones, a pattern described as private specificity. Future mechanistic studies are needed so that the relative contributions of the lesion-infiltrating T cell clones and of human Trm versus Tcm pools can be evaluated. Even within a single patient, overlap and correlation analysis found no significant repertoire overlap between any biopsies apart from each lesion compared with itself. No unique dominant TCR clone was detected, and variation in clonality was observed among vitiligo lesions.

Vitiligo was considered stable when no change in lesions had been observed over the previous 6 months. To qualify as stable, patients additionally needed to show no confetti depigmentation, which is a clinical sign of active vitiligo. Anyone who had been treated within the previous three months was excluded from the study. PBMCs were isolated from heparinized blood by Ficoll density gradient centrifugation and were subsequently flash-frozen. TCR beta chains were amplified from genomic DNA using the immunoSEQ hsTCRB kit. TCR beta libraries were sequenced on an Illumina MiSeq instrument by the immunoSEQ service. From the authors' description of their analysis: Analysis of the repertoire data was performed with the immunoSEQ Analyzer. This is the immuneACCESS table as TCRdb keeps it, with only in-frame sequences that have V and J called. A part of the clones is gone; compared with another copy, unresolved V genes explain less than half, and the rest is unexplained. Clone size and the V and J calls come from that table; the DNA yielded D and trimming. Present in this sample are tens of thousands of clones, 92% of which were seen just once. Of the sample, roughly 5% falls within the top ten clones.

This clone appeared once. The antigen it binds to is not known. No much larger clone is present one base from it, and per-base qualities are unavailable. From the cysteine up to the phenylalanine, the CDR3 has a length of 15 residues. Kept here is only the CDR3 DNA, which spans 45 bases and is read in frame from base 1. V loses 7 bases at its end and J loses 3 bases; junction bases beyond the gene matches: 9. Looking up the germline V gene (reference sequence) yields CDR1 MNHEY and CDR2 SMNVEV. The receptor chain draws on TRBV27 and TRBJ2-5; 9 central bases correspond to TRBD1. This clonotype originated in a male donor with vitiligo. The sample taken for sequencing was blood. The CDR3 sequence is CASTSLGTGKETQYF. The base sequence is TGTGCCAGCACTTCACTTGGGACAGGGAAAGAGACCCAGTACTTC.